The TCR beta chain under discussion was sequenced for a study of radiotherapy plus CTLA-4 blockade in lung cancer. This table comes from immunoSEQ multiplex PCR, and its TCRdb copy is limited to in-frame clones, with some not included. This sample carries about 110,000 clones, roughly 80% of them seen once, and the ten largest clones take about 3.3%. Sequenced material: peripheral blood, taken from a patient treated with radiotherapy plus ipilimumab. The TCR originated in a human donor with non-small cell lung cancer that progressed on radiotherapy plus ipilimumab. Some clones in this sample may be carry-over from other donors' samples.

The CDR3 sequence is CASGGRGYGYTF. The CDR3 DNA reads as TGTGCCAGCGGGGGGCGCGGCTATGGCTACACCTTC. V gene TRBV5-8 combines with J gene TRBJ1-2; a possible D gene is TRBD1 (6 bases). Germline V CDR1 and CDR2: SGHTS, YDEGEE. The CDR3 consists of 12 residues. The V end lost 7 bases, the J end lost 4 bases, and 11 bases lay between the germline ends.